Described below is a single TCR beta chain sequence and its context. This clonotype was detected a few times. Its binding antigen is unknown. No clone much larger than this one lies a single base away; base qualities are absent. Including the terminal cysteine and phenylalanine, the CDR3 comprises 15 residues. The sequence is cut down to CDR3 DNA, 45 bases in frame from base 1. Germline trimming amounts to 6 bases on V and 2 bases on J, with 6 as the count of junction bases outside the gene matches. CDR1 and CDR2 are drawn from the germline V gene: SGHAT, FQNNGV. Only healthy Caucasian donors were included. The researchers also sequenced three unrelated adults who were not twins: a male aged 18 to 29, a male aged 50 to 60, and a female aged 50 to 60. Miltenyi CD45RO+ enrichment and human naive T-cell isolation kits were used to isolate memory (CD45RO+) and naive T cells from PBMC. The data were obtained in a study of identical twins (dated by TCRdb to 2016 to 2017). Context from the whole study: The study deep-sequenced TCR alpha and beta repertoires from monozygotic twins, unrelated adults of various ages and cord blood to test whether fetal clonotypes persist. To rule out contamination, the twin experiments were replicated at different times with different library preparation protocols.

Points the paper makes about the study in general: Fewer insertions were carried by abundant cord blood beta clonotypes; a weaker similar trend was observed in young adult naive repertoires, while no such trend was observed in memory repertoires. Invariant T cells such as MAIT and iNKT could partly confound zero-insertion analyses, although diverse VJ usage argued against such confounding for most clonotypes. Out-of-frame TCR alpha sequences shared between twins showed an excess of low generation-probability sequences compared with coincidental sharing between unrelated individuals. A weaker excess of twin sharing was found in beta out-of-frame sequences because the signal-to-noise ratio was lowered by fewer shared sequences. Recombination models systematically underestimated out-of-frame TCR alpha sharing in monozygotic twins but agreed with sharing between unrelated individuals. Because the same donors could not be followed over many years, conclusions were based on cross-sectional statistical analysis.

Library creation used 5' RACE. Sequencing took place on an Illumina HiSeq 2000. A universal primer binding site was added through template switching, and the final cDNA carried a unique molecular identifier so that TCR cDNA molecules could be counted accurately. First-strand cDNA for TCR alpha and beta chains was synthesized from specific primers in the conserved constant-segment region. To control for contamination, every cDNA library carried two barcodes: a SMART-Mk sample barcode plus Illumina barcodes. Two successive PCR steps introduced TruSeq adapter sequences along with Illumina sample barcodes. TCR alpha and beta cDNA libraries were sequenced on the Illumina HiSeq platform with custom primers. Under the source paper's analysis protocol: MiGEC was used to process raw reads and extract unique molecular identifiers, and MiXCR was used to find CDR3 positions. Recombination models were inferred per individual with the repgenHMM and IGoR tools using an EM algorithm. Shared clonotype analysis was performed with the tcR package in R, normalizing sharing by the product of cloneset sizes. To study raw recombination without the effects of thymic and clonal selection, out-of-frame nonproductive sequences were analyzed. TCRdb trimmed the raw reads at Q25, called clones with MiXCR and kept productive beta chains. All rows with the same CDR3 protein become a single entry with the most common DNA and genes. The authors' filters were not applied to this entry. Within this sample are 300,000 to 400,000 distinct CDR3 sequences, with 9% to 10% of them counted one time only. The ten largest clones take up under 9.5% of the sample.

The V gene is TRBV11-2 and the J gene is TRBJ2-3, with TRBD2 matching 9 junction bases. Sequenced material: naive T cells sorted from blood. Explained via the paper, the cell subset or site label denotes: cells isolated with a human naive T-cell isolation kit. The TCR was taken from a woman aged 45-65 years in good health. CDR3 protein: CASSWLAGNTDTQYF. The DNA sequence is given as TGTGCCAGCAGTTGGCTAGCGGGGAACACAGATACGCAGTATTTT.